This T cell receptor beta chain was recovered during a study of T-cell memory formation after mild COVID-19. The germline V gene encodes CDR1 DFQATT and CDR2 SNEGSKA (reference sequence). V was shortened by 6 bases and J by 0 bases, with 14 bases between the two germline ends. This CDR3 spans 14 amino acids. TCRdb passed the 5' RACE reads through MiXCR, listing each CDR3 protein once. The profile shows 310,000 or so distinct CDR3 sequences, about 16% of them singletons. The sample comprised PBMCs or a T cell subset sorted from them (not recorded which). The receptor's source is a man aged 18 to 35 who had mild COVID-19 (a few samples of this study predate the infection). Cell type and time point are not known. The rearrangement joins TRBV20-1 to TRBJ1-1, with D possibly matching TRBD1 (5 bases). The CDR3, as DNA: TGCAGTGCGCCAGACGGGACGGTGAACACTGAAGCTTTCTTT. This translates into CSAPDGTVNTEAFF.